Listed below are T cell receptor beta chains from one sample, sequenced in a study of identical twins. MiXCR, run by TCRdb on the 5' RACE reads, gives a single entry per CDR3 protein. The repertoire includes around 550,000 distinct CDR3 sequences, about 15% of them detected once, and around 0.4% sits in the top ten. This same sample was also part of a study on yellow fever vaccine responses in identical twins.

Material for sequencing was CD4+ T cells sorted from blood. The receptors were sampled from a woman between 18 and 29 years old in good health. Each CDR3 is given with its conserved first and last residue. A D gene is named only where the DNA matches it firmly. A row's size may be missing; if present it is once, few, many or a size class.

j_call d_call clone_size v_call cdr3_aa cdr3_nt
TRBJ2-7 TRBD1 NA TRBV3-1 CASSHGTGSSYEQYF TGTGCCAGCAGCCACGGGACAGGGAGCTCCTACGAGCAGTACTTC
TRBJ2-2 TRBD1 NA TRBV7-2 CASSFRDRNTGELFF TGTGCCAGCAGCTTTAGGGACAGGAACACCGGGGAGCTGTTTTTT
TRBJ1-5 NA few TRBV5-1 CASSLGSDSNQPQHF TGCGCCAGCAGCTTGGGGTCAGATAGCAATCAGCCCCAGCATTTT
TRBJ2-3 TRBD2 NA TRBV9 CASREGGSSHTDTQYF TGTGCCAGCAGGGAGGGCGGGAGCTCACACACAGATACGCAGTATTTT
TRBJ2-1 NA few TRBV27 CASSLSLGFSRGEQFF TGTGCCAGCAGTCTATCTCTAGGCTTCTCGCGGGGTGAGCAGTTCTTC
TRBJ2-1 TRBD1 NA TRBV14 CASSPGTGNYNEQFF TGTGCCAGCAGCCCCGGGACAGGGAACTACAATGAGCAGTTCTTC
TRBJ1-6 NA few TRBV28 CASSLSVNSPLHF TGTGCCAGCAGTTTATCGGTGAATTCACCCCTCCACTTT
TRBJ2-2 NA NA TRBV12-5 CASGRNGELFF TGTGCTAGTGGCAGAAACGGGGAGCTGTTTTTT
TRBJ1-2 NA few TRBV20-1 CSAPGAYGYTF TGCAGTGCTCCGGGGGCCTATGGCTACACCTTC
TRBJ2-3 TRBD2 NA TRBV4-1 CASSVLAGGGDTQYF TGCGCCAGCAGCGTCCTAGCGGGAGGGGGAGATACGCAGTATTTT
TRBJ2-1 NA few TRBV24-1 CATSDPSLRAQFF TGTGCCACCAGTGATCCATCTCTTCGGGCGCAGTTCTTC
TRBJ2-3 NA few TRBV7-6 CASSLAEASVDTQYF TGTGCCAGCAGCTTAGCCGAGGCTAGCGTTGATACGCAGTATTTT
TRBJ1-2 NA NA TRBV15 CATSSKHYGYTF TGTGCCACCAGCAGCAAACACTATGGCTACACCTTC
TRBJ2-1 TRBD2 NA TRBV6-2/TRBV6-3 CASSPPGLVRDEQFF TGTGCCAGCAGTCCCCCGGGACTAGTTAGGGATGAGCAGTTCTTC
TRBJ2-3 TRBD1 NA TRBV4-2 CASSQGHRGGDTQCF TGTGCCAGCAGCCAAGGCCACAGGGGTGGAGATACGCAGTGTTTT
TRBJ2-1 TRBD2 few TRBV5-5 CASSFERGGWDNEQFF TGTGCCAGCAGCTTTGAACGGGGGGGGTGGGATAATGAGCAGTTCTTC
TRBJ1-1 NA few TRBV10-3 CAISGRGGGTEAFF TGTGCCATCAGTGGCAGGGGTGGTGGCACTGAAGCTTTCTTT
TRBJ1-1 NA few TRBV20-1 CSASPAGNMNTEAFF TGCAGTGCTAGCCCGGCAGGGAATATGAACACTGAAGCTTTCTTT
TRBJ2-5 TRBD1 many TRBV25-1 CASSLRGQGQETQYF TGTGCCAGCAGTCTCCGGGGACAGGGGCAAGAGACCCAGTACTTC
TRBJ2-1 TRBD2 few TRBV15 CATSNKVRLAAYNEQFF TGTGCCACCAGCAATAAGGTGAGACTAGCGGCCTACAATGAGCAGTTCTTC